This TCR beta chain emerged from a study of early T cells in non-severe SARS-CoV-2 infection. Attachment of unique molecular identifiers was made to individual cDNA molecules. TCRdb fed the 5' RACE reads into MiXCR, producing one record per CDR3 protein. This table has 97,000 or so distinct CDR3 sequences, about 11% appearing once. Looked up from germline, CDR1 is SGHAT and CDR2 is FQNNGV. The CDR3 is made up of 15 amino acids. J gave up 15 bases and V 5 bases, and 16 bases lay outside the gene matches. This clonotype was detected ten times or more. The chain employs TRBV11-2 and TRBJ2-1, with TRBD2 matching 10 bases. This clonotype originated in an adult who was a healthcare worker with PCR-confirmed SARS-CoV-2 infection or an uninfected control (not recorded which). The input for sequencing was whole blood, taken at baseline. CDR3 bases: TGTGCCAGCAGCCCCGTTGGGGCTAGCGGGAGAGTGGGGTTCTTC. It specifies CASSPVGASGRVGFF.